These 16 T cell receptor beta chains share one sample of origin, sequenced in a study of T cell responses to AZD1222 COVID-19 vaccine. This table comes from immunoSEQ multiplex PCR, and its TCRdb copy is limited to in-frame clones, with some not included. The sample records roughly 140,000 clones, about 87% being singletons. The sample here was peripheral blood, taken on day 0 of AZD1222 vaccination. These receptors came from an adult in good health.

V and J are TRBV7-9 and TRBJ1-3; D unresolved. This CDR3 region has 10 residues. V was pared by 8 bases and J by 4 bases, with 3 bases between. CDR1 is SEHNR and CDR2 is FQNEAQ in the germline V gene (reference sequence). CDR3 in DNA: TGTGCCAGCGCCGGAAACACCATATATTTT. Its protein product is CASAGNTIYF.

This clone was recorded once. V gene TRBV4-2 combines with J gene TRBJ1-1; D is ambiguous. Germline V lookup: CDR1 LGHNA, CDR2 YNFKEQ. V lost 8 bases to trimming and J lost 2 bases, with 12 bases between them. CDR3 length: 13 amino acids. The CDR3 DNA reads TGTGCCAGCGGGTGGGCCGCAAACACTGAAGCTTTCTTT. It translates to CASGWAANTEAFF.

The CDR3 DNA sequence: TGCGCCAGCAGCTTGGTGGGGACGAACACCGGGGAGCTGTTTTTT. Its protein is CASSLVGTNTGELFF. The rearrangement joins TRBV5-1 to TRBJ2-2, with D hard to call. V was clipped by 0 bases and J by 0 bases, with 6 bases between them. The germline V gene has CDR1 SGHRS and CDR2 YFSETQ. The CDR3 loop spans 15 amino acids.

The rearrangement uses TRBV5-1 and TRBJ1-1, with D unclear. The CDR3 spans 13 residues. Germline assignment: CDR1 SGHRS and CDR2 YFSETQ. V was trimmed by 4 bases and J by 0 bases, leaving 7 bases between them. CDR3 in DNA: TGCGCCAGCAGCCTGGACTTGAACACTGAAGCTTTCTTT. The encoded protein is CASSLDLNTEAFF. The entire variable domain, with the rest obtained from reference TRBV5-1 and TRBJ1-1, is as follows: KAGVTQTPRYLIKTRGQQVTLSCSPISGHRSVSWYQQTPGQGLQFLFEYFSETQRNKGNFPGRFSGRQFSNSRSEMNVSTLELGDSALYLCASSLDLNTEAFFGQGTRLTVV.

This chain joins TRBV11-2 and TRBJ2-1, with 9 positions matching TRBD2. Germline loops: CDR1 SGHAT, CDR2 FQNNGV. The junction had 10 bases not matched to a gene; V was cut back by 1 base and J by 9 bases. The CDR3 has 16 residues. CDR3 DNA sequence: TGTGCCAGCAGCTTAGTAGCGGGAGTGGCCTGGGGTGAGCAGTTCTTC. Translating it yields CASSLVAGVAWGEQFF.

This rearrangement joins TRBV4-3 to TRBJ1-4; 7 bases are a match to TRBD1. With V trimmed by 1 base and J by 7 bases, 9 bases remained unmatched. CDR1 is LGHNA and CDR2 is YSLEER in the germline V gene. The CDR3 is 16 residues long. CDR3 amino acids: CASSQVRGGASEKLFF. The CDR3 DNA sequence: TGCGCCAGCAGCCAAGTTCGAGGGGGCGCGAGTGAAAAACTGTTTTTT.

This clone was found once. The J gene is TRBJ2-5, the V gene TRBV25-1, with D perhaps TRBD1 (5 bases). The CDR3 runs to 13 residues. V dropped 3 bases and J dropped 1 base, with 6 bases sitting between them. In germline, CDR1 is MGHDK, CDR2 SYGVNS. This CDR3 is CASSDRAQETQYF. In nucleotides, the CDR3 is TGTGCCAGCAGTGACAGGGCCCAAGAGACCCAGTACTTC. Based on the CDR3 plus reference TRBV25-1 and TRBJ2-5, the full variable domain is EADIYQTPRYLVIGTGKKITLECSQTMGHDKMYWYQQDPGMELHLIHYSYGVNSTEKGDLSSESTVSRIRTEHFPLTLESARPSHTSQYLCASSDRAQETQYFGPGTRLLVL.

This chain connects TRBV28 to TRBJ1-6; the match to TRBD1 covers 9 bases. CDR1 and CDR2 from the germline V gene are MDHEN and SYDVKM. The V and J ends lost 5 bases and 7 bases, in that order; junction bases with no gene match: 6. The CDR3 consists of 15 residues. The CDR3 reads CASSPWTGDNSPLHF. DNA for the CDR3: TGTGCCAGCAGTCCCTGGACAGGGGACAATTCACCCCTCCACTTT.

The V and J genes are TRBV5-4 and TRBJ2-1, with D unresolved. The CDR3 has 13 residues. The V gene's germline CDR1 is SGHNT and CDR2 YYREEE (reference sequence). Between the trimmed V and J ends, which lost 3 bases and 2 bases, there was a span of 6 bases. The CDR3 reads CASSSVAYNEQFF. DNA of the CDR3: TGTGCCAGCAGCTCGGTAGCCTACAATGAGCAGTTCTTC.

This chain connects TRBV19 to TRBJ2-3; 8 positions match TRBD1. Germline assignment: CDR1 LNHDA and CDR2 SQIVND (reference sequence). The CDR3 contains 15 residues. The junction had 8 bases not matched to a gene; V was cut back by 5 bases and J by 4 bases. Here the CDR3 reads CASSAQTGDADTQYF. CDR3 nucleotides: TGTGCCAGTAGTGCCCAGACAGGGGATGCAGATACGCAGTATTTT.

The V call is TRBV21-1, the J call TRBJ2-7; TRBD1 was called by the table and not checked on the DNA. TRBV21-1 is marked as a pseudogene. The length of the CDR3 is 15 residues. The CDR3 nucleotides are TGTGCCAGCAGCAAAGAAGGGAACAGGTCCTACGAGCAGTACTTC. Protein product: CASSKEGNRSYEQYF.

The chain has TRBV6-4 and TRBJ2-1, with TRBD1 as a possible D gene (6 bases). Between the trimmed V and J ends, which lost 5 bases and 9 bases, there was a span of 14 bases. Per the germline V gene, CDR1 is MRHNA and CDR2 is SNTAGT. This CDR3 spans 13 amino acids. This chain's CDR3 is CASSSTGLGEQFF. As DNA, the CDR3 is TGTGCCAGCAGTAGCACAGGGTTGGGTGAGCAGTTCTTC.

The rearrangement links TRBV10-3 to TRBJ1-1; D may be TRBD1 (5 bases). Deletions cut 6 bases from V and 6 bases from J, with 11 bases between. CDR3 length: 12 residues. Per the germline V gene, CDR1 is ENHRY and CDR2 is SYGVKD. For the CDR3, the DNA is TGTGCCATCAGCGAGACAGCGGCTGAAGCTTTCTTT. This translates into CAISETAAEAFF.

J is TRBJ1-5 and V is TRBV28; D not certain. The V and J ends lost 8 bases and 5 bases respectively, with 10 bases between them. This CDR3 has 12 amino acids. Germline V gene data show CDR1 as MDHEN and CDR2 as SYDVKM. The CDR3 sequence: CASREEDQPQHF. The CDR3 DNA reads as TGTGCCAGCCGGGAGGAAGATCAGCCCCAGCATTTT. Using reference TRBV28 and TRBJ1-5 for the parts outside the CDR3, the full variable domain is DVKVTQSSRYLVKRTGEKVFLECVQDMDHENMFWYRQDPGLGLRLIYFSYDVKMKEKGDIPEGYSVSREKKERFSLILESASTNQTSMYLCASREEDQPQHFGDGTRLSIL.

This clone was counted once. This chain joins TRBV25-1 and TRBJ2-5; weak D call: TRBD2 (5 bases). CDR3 size: 13 residues. Deletions cut 4 bases from V and 6 bases from J, with 12 bases between. Germline V gives CDR1 MGHDK, CDR2 SYGVNS. The CDR3 DNA sequence: TGTGCCAGCAGTGTTCTACTAGAGAAGACCCAGTACTTC. It codes for CASSVLLEKTQYF.

The sample holds a few counts of this clone. The rearrangement links TRBV7-3 to TRBJ2-3; D unresolved. The CDR3 extends over 13 amino acids. The germline gives CDR1 SGHTA, CDR2 FQGTGA. Deletions cut 8 bases from V and 2 bases from J, with 11 bases between. The CDR3 spells CASSTYPTDTQYF. The CDR3 DNA is TGTGCCAGCTCCACGTACCCCACAGATACGCAGTATTTT.